The T cell receptor (beta chain) under discussion was sequenced for a study of cytomegalovirus exposure and HLA in healthy donors. A few counts support this clone. One end of the junction varies from germline; a read error may be responsible. The CDR3 length is 15 residues. Germline values: CDR1 MGHRA, CDR2 YSYEKL. 60 Vbeta and 13 Jbeta primers were used in PCR. The repertoire was sequenced with immunoSEQ multiplex PCR; TCRdb's copy has only in-frame clones and lacks some. The table has under 80,000 clones, about 70% seen once. This clonotype was obtained from a woman in her twenties or thirties in good health and CMV-seronegative. Sequencing was performed on PBMCs. The chain couples TRBV4-1 to TRBJ2-5, with D possibly TRBD2 on 6 matching bases. Here the CDR3 DNA reads TGTGCCAGCAGCCCCGGGACTTCGGGGCAAGAGACCCAGTACTTC. This codes for CASSPGTSGQETQYF.